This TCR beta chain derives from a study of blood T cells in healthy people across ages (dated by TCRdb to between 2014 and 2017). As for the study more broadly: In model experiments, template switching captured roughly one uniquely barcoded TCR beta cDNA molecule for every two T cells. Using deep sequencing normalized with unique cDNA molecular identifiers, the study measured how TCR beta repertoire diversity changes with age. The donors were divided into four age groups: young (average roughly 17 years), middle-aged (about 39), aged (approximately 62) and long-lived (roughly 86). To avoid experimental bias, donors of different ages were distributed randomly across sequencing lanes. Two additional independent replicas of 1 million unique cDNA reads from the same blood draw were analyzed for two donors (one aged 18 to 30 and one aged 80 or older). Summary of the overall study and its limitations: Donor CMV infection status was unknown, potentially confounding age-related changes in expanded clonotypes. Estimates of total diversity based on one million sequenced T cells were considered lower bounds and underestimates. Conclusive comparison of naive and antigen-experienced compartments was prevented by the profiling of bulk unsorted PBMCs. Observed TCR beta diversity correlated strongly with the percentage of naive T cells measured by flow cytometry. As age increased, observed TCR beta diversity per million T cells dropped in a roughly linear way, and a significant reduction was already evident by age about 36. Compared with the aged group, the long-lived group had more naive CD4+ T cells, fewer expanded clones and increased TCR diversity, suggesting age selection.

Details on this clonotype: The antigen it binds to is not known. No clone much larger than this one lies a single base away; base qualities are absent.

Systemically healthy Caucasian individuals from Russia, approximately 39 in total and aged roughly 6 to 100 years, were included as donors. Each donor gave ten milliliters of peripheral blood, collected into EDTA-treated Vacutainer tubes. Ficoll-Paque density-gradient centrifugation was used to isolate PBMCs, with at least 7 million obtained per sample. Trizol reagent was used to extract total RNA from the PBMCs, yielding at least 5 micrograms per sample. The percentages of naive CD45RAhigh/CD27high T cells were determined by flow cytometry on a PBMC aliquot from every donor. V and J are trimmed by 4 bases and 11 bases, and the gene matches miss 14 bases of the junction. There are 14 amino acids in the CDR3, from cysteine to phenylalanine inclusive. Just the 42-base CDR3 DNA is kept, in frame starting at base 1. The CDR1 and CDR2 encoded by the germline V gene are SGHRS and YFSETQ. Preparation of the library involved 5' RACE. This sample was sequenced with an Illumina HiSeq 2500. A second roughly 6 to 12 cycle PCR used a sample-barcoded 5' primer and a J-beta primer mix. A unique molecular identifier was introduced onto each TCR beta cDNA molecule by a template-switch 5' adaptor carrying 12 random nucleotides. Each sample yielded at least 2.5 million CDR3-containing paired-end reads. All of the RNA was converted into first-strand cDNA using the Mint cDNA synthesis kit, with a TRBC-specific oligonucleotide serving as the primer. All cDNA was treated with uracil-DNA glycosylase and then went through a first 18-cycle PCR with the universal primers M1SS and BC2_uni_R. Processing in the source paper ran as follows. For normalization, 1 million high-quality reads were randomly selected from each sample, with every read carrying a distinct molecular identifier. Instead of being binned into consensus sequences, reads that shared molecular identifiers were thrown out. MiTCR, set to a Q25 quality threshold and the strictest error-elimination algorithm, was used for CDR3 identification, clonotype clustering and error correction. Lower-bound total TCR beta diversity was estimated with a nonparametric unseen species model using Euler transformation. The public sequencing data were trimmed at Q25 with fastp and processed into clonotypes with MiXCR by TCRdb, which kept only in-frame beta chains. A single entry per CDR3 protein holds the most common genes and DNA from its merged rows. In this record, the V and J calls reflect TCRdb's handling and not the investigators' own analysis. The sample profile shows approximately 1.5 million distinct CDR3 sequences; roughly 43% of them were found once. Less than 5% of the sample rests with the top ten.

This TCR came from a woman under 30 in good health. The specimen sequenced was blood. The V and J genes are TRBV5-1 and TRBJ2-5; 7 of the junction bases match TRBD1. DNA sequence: TGCGCCAGCAGCGGAACCGGGACAGACAATGAGCAGTACTTC. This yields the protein CASSGTGTDNEQYF.